The TCR beta chain described here comes from a study of T cell responses to AZD1222 COVID-19 vaccine. Broader study findings: The donors showed a predominance of white British ancestry and of females, with possible underestimation of clonal diversity. No repertoire was sampled before or during the peak T cell response, only after it. Of spike-specific TCRs, nearly half reportedly target regions left unmutated in variants.

As to this clone: Its target is not known.

Produced via immunoSEQ multiplex PCR; TCRdb's table is partial and in-frame only. The table has some 110,000 clones, roughly 80% seen once. The receptor's source is an adult in good health. The source was peripheral blood, collected on day 0 of AZD1222 vaccination.

DNA of the CDR3: TGCGCCAGCAGCCGCGACTTGAACACTGAAGCTTTCTTT. Residues: CASSRDLNTEAFF. V gene TRBV5-1 combines with J gene TRBJ1-1; D remains ambiguous. CDR1 and CDR2 from the germline V gene are SGHRS and YFSETQ. The CDR3 is 13 residues long. V dropped 4 bases and J dropped 0 bases, with 7 bases sitting between them.